This T cell receptor (beta chain) was sequenced for a study of blood T cell dynamics during melanoma immunotherapy. Whole-study context: Standard first-line treatment here was pembrolizumab or nivolumab plus ipilimumab in metastatic melanoma.

A fixed DNA input of about 350 ng was used per bulk PBMC sample. Some clones are missing from TCRdb's copy, which holds only in-frame ones; the method was immunoSEQ multiplex PCR. The sample lists thousands of clones, approximately 88% seen once, with around 33% in the top ten. Time point denoted: pre-treatment baseline. Trimming left V 1 base short and J 7 bases short, with 12 bases between. This CDR3 has 14 residues. Looked up from germline, CDR1 is SGHKS and CDR2 is YYEKEE (reference sequence). Study observations and caveats: Clones driving repertoire changes may be melanoma-specific or general immune activation.

Note on this clone: What it recognizes is unknown.

This sequence joins TRBV5-5 and TRBJ1-5; D is unclear. The clonotype was recovered from a human donor with melanoma. Some clones in this sample may be carry-over from other donors' samples. The starting material was blood, obtained from a patient treated with checkpoint blockade. CDR3 nucleotide sequence: TGTGCCAGCAGCTTGTACCTATTCGGGCAGCCCCAGCATTTT. Its translation: CASSLYLFGQPQHF.